This T cell receptor beta chain stems from a study of OX40 agonist ivuxolimab in advanced cancers. Study information: Patients were dosed with the agonistic anti-OX40 (CD134) antibody ivuxolimab.

On this clone itself: Its specificity is unknown.

The CDR3 covers 13 residues. Germline CDR1 is MNHEY and CDR2 is SVGAGI. V was shortened by 7 bases and J by 4 bases, with 13 bases between the two germline ends. The data were produced by immunoSEQ multiplex PCR, yet TCRdb's version contains in-frame clones alone and is incomplete. The sample includes approximately 30,000 clones, about 92% seen only once; the top ten take about 0.87%. Findings and caveats of the study: At 0.1 to 3.0 mg/kg, clonal expansion of CD4+ and CD8+ blood T cells had occurred by week 6.

The sample was CD4+ or CD8+ T cells sorted from blood, taken in a trial of the OX40 agonist ivuxolimab. The TCR originated in an adult with an advanced solid tumor such as melanoma, head and neck, liver or kidney cancer. J is TRBJ1-2 and V is TRBV6-5; perhaps TRBD1 as D (5 bases). The CDR3 sequence is CASTGGATYGYTF. The CDR3 nucleotides are TGTGCCAGCACCGGCGGGGCCACCTATGGCTACACCTTC.